This T cell receptor beta chain was identified in a study of T-cell memory formation after mild COVID-19. Germline-derived CDR1 and CDR2 are SGHVS and FQNEAQ. This CDR3 comprises 16 residues. Deletions cut 1 base from V and 6 bases from J, with 16 bases between. The table lists this clonotype with a few counts. Its antigen is still unknown. Findings and limits, study-wide: Balance between CD4 and CD8 was seen in clones contracting day 15 to 85, and a CD4+ lean was seen in later expanders. For contracting clones, CD4+ ones sat mainly in CM and EM, CD8+ in EMRA. Prior to infection, memory already included some responding clones, suggesting cross-reactive memory joined.

cDNA libraries for TCR alpha and TCR beta, carrying sample barcodes and UMIs, came from 5'RACE with constant-segment primers. One entry per CDR3 protein results from TCRdb running MiXCR on the 5' RACE reads. The sample lists under 650,000 distinct CDR3 sequences, about a sixth occurring once. The specimen was PBMCs or a T cell subset sorted from them (not recorded which). The chain links TRBV7-8 to TRBJ2-1; tentative D call: TRBD2 (6 bases). The TCR comes from an adult woman who had mild COVID-19 (a few samples of this study predate the infection). Cell type and time point are not known. The CDR3 protein is CASSLEVAGPINEQFF. The CDR3 DNA is TGTGCCAGCAGCTTAGAAGTTGCGGGACCTATCAATGAGCAGTTCTTC.